This T cell receptor (beta chain) came from a study of blood T cell repertoires in COVID-19. For the study at large: The cDNA or gDNA used as material had been derived from T cells, B-cell-depleted T cells, or PBMCs.

CDR3 length equals 17 residues. The germline V gene encodes CDR1 KGHSH and CDR2 LQKENI. Trimming pared 0 bases from V and 0 bases from J, leaving 9 bases between. The data were produced by immunoSEQ multiplex PCR, yet TCRdb's version contains in-frame clones alone and is incomplete. The sample shows 350,000 to 450,000 clones, around 87% of them seen only once. Sequenced input: peripheral blood. V and J are TRBV18 and TRBJ2-6; maybe TRBD1 (6 bases). The sequence was collected from a human donor in a cohort sampled during active COVID-19. The CDR3 DNA sequence: TGTGCCAGCTCACCACCATTACAGGGCTCTGGGGCCAACGTCCTGACTTTC. This codes for CASSPPLQGSGANVLTF.